These T cell receptor beta chains were read from a single sample in a study of cytomegalovirus exposure and HLA in healthy donors. Here immunoSEQ multiplex PCR was the method, and the copy in TCRdb shows in-frame clones only, minus some. The data show 130,000 or so clones, with approximately 89% seen just once and over 9% held by the top ten. Sequencing was done on a sample of PBMCs. The origin of the receptors is a woman between 18 and 29 years old in good health and CMV-seropositive. The CDR3 runs from the conserved cysteine through the conserved F or W. The order of the fields is V gene, J gene, clone size, D gene, CDR3 protein, CDR3 DNA. The D gene is left open where the match is weak. The size field is filled for only some rows; it gives once, few, many or a size class.

TRBV10-3,TRBJ2-1,NA,TRBD1,CAISESPRGSYNEQFF,TGTGCCATCAGTGAGTCCCCCAGGGGGTCCTACAATGAGCAGTTCTTC
TRBV27,TRBJ1-2,many,TRBD1,CASSSGTANYGYTF,TGTGCCAGCAGTTCGGGGACAGCGAACTATGGCTACACCTTC
TRBV20-1,TRBJ1-2,many,NA,CSAGTPGGYTF,TGCAGTGCTGGAACTCCGGGGGGCTACACCTTC
TRBV7-9,TRBJ1-1,NA,NA,CASSLTRGAATEAFF,TGTGCCAGCAGCTTAACGCGCGGGGCTGCCACTGAAGCTTTCTTT
TRBV27,TRBJ2-2,once,TRBD2,CASSFLPGLGTGELFF,TGTGCCAGCAGTTTTCTACCGGGACTAGGGACCGGGGAGCTGTTTTTT
TRBV6-5,TRBJ2-7,NA,NA,CASSFYGYEQYF,TGTGCCAGCAGTTTTTACGGGTACGAGCAGTACTTC
TRBV4-2,TRBJ2-7,NA,NA,CASSQENRVGSYEQYF,TGTGCCAGCAGCCAAGAGAACAGGGTTGGCTCCTACGAGCAGTACTTC
TRBV4-2,TRBJ1-1,NA,TRBD1,CASSQGGQANTEAFF,TGTGCCAGCAGCCAAGGAGGACAGGCGAACACTGAAGCTTTCTTT
TRBV5-1,TRBJ1-1,NA,NA,CASSFIQGSGAEAFF,TGCGCCAGCAGCTTTATCCAGGGGTCCGGAGCTGAAGCTTTCTTT
TRBV30,TRBJ2-5,NA,TRBD1,CAWSDRGRGETQYF,TGTGCCTGGAGTGACAGGGGACGGGGAGAGACCCAGTACTTC
TRBV19,TRBJ1-1,NA,NA,CASSIEGFTEAFF,TGTGCCAGTAGTATAGAGGGCTTCACTGAAGCTTTCTTT
TRBV7-9,TRBJ2-7,NA,TRBD1,CASSPTGREQYF,TGTGCCAGCAGCCCGACAGGGCGGGAGCAGTACTTC
TRBV10-3,TRBJ2-2,many,NA,CATQGTGDTGELFF,TGTGCCACCCAAGGCACGGGGGACACCGGGGAGCTGTTTTTT
TRBV2,TRBJ2-7,NA,TRBD1,CASTHETVDRGFEQYF,TGTGCCAGCACTCATGAGACCGTGGACAGGGGGTTCGAGCAGTACTTC
TRBV21-1,TRBJ2-7,NA,NA,CASTVGGTGGSYEQYF,TGTGCCAGCACTGTCGGCGGGACAGGGGGCTCCTACGAGCAGTACTTC
TRBV6-6,TRBJ1-1,NA,NA,CASVRGTEAFF,TGTGCCAGCGTTAGGGGCACTGAAGCTTTCTTT
TRBV5-1,TRBJ2-5,NA,NA,CASSSGQQETQYF,TGCGCCAGCAGCTCCGGACAGCAAGAGACCCAGTACTTC
TRBV27,TRBJ2-3,NA,TRBD2,CASITASGHHRGDTQYF,TGTGCCAGTATTACGGCTAGCGGGCACCACCGGGGAGATACGCAGTATTTT
TRBV14,TRBJ2-3,few,TRBD2,CASSPRLAGVWDTQYF,TGTGCCAGCAGCCCCCGACTAGCGGGGGTTTGGGATACGCAGTATTTT
TRBV25-1,TRBJ2-2,NA,TRBD1,CASSDHRGQTGELFF,TGTGCCAGCAGTGATCACAGGGGGCAGACCGGGGAGCTGTTTTTT
TRBV18,TRBJ1-3,NA,TRBD1,CASSPRQGLSSGNTIYF,TGTGCCAGCTCACCGAGACAGGGGCTGAGCTCTGGAAACACCATATATTTT
TRBV5-6,TRBJ2-3,NA,NA,CASSQDRDSYDTQYF,TGTGCCAGCAGCCAAGACAGGGACTCATACGATACGCAGTATTTT
TRBV19,TRBJ1-1,NA,NA,CASIPTAVNTEAFF,TGTGCCAGTATCCCCACCGCGGTGAACACTGAAGCTTTCTTT
TRBV6-5,TRBJ2-7,NA,NA,CASSGGRSSYEQYF,TGTGCCAGCAGTGGGGGGAGGAGCAGTTACGAGCAGTACTTC
TRBV28,TRBJ2-3,NA,NA,CASSGFGGTDTQYF,TGTGCCAGCAGTGGGTTCGGAGGAACAGATACGCAGTATTTT
TRBV6-1,TRBJ2-3,NA,NA,CASRRDRLPTDTQYF,TGTGCCAGCAGGCGGGACCGCCTGCCCACAGATACGCAGTATTTT
TRBV28,TRBJ1-3,NA,NA,CASSLPGTGTVGNTIYF,TGTGCCAGCAGTTTACCCGGGACTGGCACGGTTGGAAACACCATATATTTT
TRBV9,TRBJ2-2,NA,TRBD1,CASSAGQINTGELFF,TGTGCCAGCAGCGCGGGACAGATCAACACCGGGGAGCTGTTTTTT
TRBV5-4,TRBJ2-7,NA,NA,CASMPGLGYEQYF,TGTGCCAGCATGCCGGGTCTAGGCTACGAGCAGTACTTC
TRBV27,TRBJ1-2,NA,NA,CASSPRDNFNYGYTF,TGTGCCAGCAGTCCACGGGACAACTTTAACTATGGCTACACCTTC
TRBV4-3,TRBJ2-7,NA,NA,CASSQEDSSSYEQYF,TGCGCCAGCAGCCAGGAGGACTCGAGCTCCTACGAGCAGTACTTC
TRBV7-9,TRBJ1-1,NA,NA,CASSTGGLNTEAFF,TGTGCCAGCAGCACGGGGGGGTTGAACACTGAAGCTTTCTTT
TRBV14,TRBJ1-1,NA,TRBD1,CASSRQGGSMNTEAFF,TGTGCCAGCAGCAGACAGGGGGGGAGTATGAACACTGAAGCTTTCTTT
TRBV9,TRBJ1-2,NA,NA,CASSSPGRGSYTF,TGTGCCAGCAGCTCCCCGGGTAGGGGTAGCTACACCTTC
TRBV19,TRBJ2-7,NA,NA,CASSIEAAYEQYF,TGTGCCAGTAGTATAGAGGCAGCCTACGAGCAGTACTTC
TRBV30,TRBJ1-1,NA,NA,CAWRGQLKAFF,TGTGCCTGGAGAGGACAGCTCAAAGCTTTCTTT
TRBV28,TRBJ2-5,few,TRBD2,CASSLSAGVQETQYF,TGTGCCAGCAGTTTATCAGCGGGGGTGCAGGAGACCCAGTACTTC
TRBV27,TRBJ2-3,NA,TRBD2,CASSLSPWGGVADTQYF,TGTGCCAGCAGTTTATCCCCTTGGGGGGGAGTAGCGGATACGCAGTATTTT
TRBV5-6,TRBJ1-5,NA,NA,CASSLGPGLQPQHF,TGTGCCAGCAGCTTGGGGCCAGGGCTTCAGCCCCAGCATTTT